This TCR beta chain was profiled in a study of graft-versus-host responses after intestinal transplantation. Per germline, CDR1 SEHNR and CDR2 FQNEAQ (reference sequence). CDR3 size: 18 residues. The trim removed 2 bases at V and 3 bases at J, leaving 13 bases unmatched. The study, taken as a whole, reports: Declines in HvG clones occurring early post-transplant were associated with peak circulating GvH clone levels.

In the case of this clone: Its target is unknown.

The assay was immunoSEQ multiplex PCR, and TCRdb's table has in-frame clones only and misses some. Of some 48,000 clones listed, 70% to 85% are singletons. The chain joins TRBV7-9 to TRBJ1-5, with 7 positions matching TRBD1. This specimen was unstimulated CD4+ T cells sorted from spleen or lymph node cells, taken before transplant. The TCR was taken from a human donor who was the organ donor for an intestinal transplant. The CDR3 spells CASSLQTGLRYNNQPQHF. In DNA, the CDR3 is TGTGCCAGCAGCTTACAGACAGGGTTGCGCTATAACAATCAGCCCCAGCATTTT.